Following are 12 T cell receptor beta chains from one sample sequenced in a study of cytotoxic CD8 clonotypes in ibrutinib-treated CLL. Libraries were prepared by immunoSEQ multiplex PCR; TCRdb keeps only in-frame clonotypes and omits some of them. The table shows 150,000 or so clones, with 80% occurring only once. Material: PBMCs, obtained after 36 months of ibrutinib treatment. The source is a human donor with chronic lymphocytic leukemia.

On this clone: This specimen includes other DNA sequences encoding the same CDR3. CDR3 region: CAWSVQGNQPQHF. DNA for the CDR3: TGTGCCTGGAGTGTACAGGGCAATCAGCCCCAGCATTTT. The chain combines TRBV30 with TRBJ1-5; perhaps TRBD1 as D (5 bases). CDR1 is GTSNPN, CDR2 SVGIG, per germline (reference sequence). This CDR3 has 13 residues. V was shortened by 0 bases and J by 2 bases, with 5 bases between the two germline ends.

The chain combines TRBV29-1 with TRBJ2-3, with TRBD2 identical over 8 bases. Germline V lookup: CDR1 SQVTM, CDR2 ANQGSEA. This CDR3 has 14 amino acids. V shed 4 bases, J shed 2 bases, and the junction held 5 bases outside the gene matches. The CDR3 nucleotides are TGCAGCGTTGGGGTTAGCGGGGCCACAGATACGCAGTATTTT. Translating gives CSVGVSGATDTQYF.

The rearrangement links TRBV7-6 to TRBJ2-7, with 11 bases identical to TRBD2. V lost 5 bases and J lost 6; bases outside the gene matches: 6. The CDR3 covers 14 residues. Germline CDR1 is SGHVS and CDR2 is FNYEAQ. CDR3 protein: CASSLTSGSGEQYF. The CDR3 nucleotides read TGTGCCAGCAGCCTAACTAGCGGGAGTGGCGAGCAGTACTTC.

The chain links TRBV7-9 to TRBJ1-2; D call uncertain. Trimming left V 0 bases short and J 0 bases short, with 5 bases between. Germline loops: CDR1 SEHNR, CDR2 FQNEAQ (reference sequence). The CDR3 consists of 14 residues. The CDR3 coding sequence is TGTGCCAGCAGCTTAGCGCAGGCTAACTATGGCTACACCTTC. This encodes CASSLAQANYGYTF. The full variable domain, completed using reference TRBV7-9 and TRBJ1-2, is DTGVSQNPRHKITKRGQNVTFRCDPISEHNRLYWYRQTLGQGPEFLTYFQNEAQLEKSRLLSDRFSAERPKGSFSTLEIQRTEQGDSAMYLCASSLAQANYGYTFGSGTRLTVV.

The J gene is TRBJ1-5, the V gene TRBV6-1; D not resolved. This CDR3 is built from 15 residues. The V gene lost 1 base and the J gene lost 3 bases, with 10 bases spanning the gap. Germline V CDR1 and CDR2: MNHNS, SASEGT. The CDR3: CASSEGTRTNQPQHF. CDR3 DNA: TGTGCCAGCAGTGAAGGGACCCGCACCAATCAGCCCCAGCATTTT.

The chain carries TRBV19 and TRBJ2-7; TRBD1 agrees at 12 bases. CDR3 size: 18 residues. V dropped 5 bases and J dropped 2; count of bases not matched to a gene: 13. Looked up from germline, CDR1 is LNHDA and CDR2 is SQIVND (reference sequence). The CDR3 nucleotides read TGTGCCAGTAGTCCCCTGGGACAGGGGGCTCCGATTGCCTACGAGCAGTACTTC. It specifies CASSPLGQGAPIAYEQYF. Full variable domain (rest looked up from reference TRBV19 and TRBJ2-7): DGGITQSPKYLFRKEGQNVTLSCEQNLNHDAMYWYRQDPGQGLRLIYYSQIVNDFQKGDIAEGYSVSREKKESFPLTVTSAQKNPTAFYLCASSPLGQGAPIAYEQYFGPGTRLTVT.

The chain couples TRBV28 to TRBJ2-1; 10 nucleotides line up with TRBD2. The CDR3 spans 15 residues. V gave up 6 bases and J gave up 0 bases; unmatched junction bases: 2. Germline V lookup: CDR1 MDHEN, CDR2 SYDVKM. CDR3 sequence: CASRAGGSSYNEQFF. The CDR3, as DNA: TGTGCCAGCAGAGCGGGGGGGAGCTCCTACAATGAGCAGTTCTTC. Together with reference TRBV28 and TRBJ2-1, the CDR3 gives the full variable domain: DVKVTQSSRYLVKRTGEKVFLECVQDMDHENMFWYRQDPGLGLRLIYFSYDVKMKEKGDIPEGYSVSREKKERFSLILESASTNQTSMYLCASRAGGSSYNEQFFGPGTRLTVL.

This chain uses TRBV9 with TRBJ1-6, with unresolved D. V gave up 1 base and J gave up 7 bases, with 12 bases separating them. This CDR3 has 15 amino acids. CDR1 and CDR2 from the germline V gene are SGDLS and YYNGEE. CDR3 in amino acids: CASSVYEGLNSPLHF. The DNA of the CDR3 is TGTGCCAGCAGCGTATACGAGGGCCTAAATTCACCCCTCCACTTT.

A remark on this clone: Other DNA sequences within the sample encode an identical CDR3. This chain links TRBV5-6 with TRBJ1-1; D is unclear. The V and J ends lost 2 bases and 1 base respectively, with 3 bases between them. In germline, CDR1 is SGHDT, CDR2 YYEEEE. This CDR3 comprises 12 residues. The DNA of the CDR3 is TGTGCCAGCAGCTTTCCGAACACTGAAGCTTTCTTT. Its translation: CASSFPNTEAFF.

CDR3 loop: CASGSTGNTGELFF. The CDR3 bases are TGTGCTAGTGGTTCGACAGGGAACACCGGGGAGCTGTTTTTT. J is TRBJ2-2 and V is TRBV12-5; maybe TRBD1 (6 bases). The germline V gene encodes CDR1 LGHNT and CDR2 FRNRAP. The CDR3 spans 14 residues. V lost 4 bases to trimming and J lost 1 base, with 7 bases between them.

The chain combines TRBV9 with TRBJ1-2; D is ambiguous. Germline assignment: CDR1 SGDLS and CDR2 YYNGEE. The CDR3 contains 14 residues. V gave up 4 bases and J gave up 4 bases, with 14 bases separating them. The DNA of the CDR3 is TGTGCCAGCAGCCGCGCCACAGTTGTCTATGGCTACACCTTC. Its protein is CASSRATVVYGYTF.

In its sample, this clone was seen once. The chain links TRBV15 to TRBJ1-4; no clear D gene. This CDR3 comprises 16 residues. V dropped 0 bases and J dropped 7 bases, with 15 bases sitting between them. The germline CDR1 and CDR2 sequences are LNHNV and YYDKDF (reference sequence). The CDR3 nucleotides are TGTGCCACCAGCAGAGATGGGCCTCAACGGGGTGAAAAACTGTTTTTT. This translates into CATSRDGPQRGEKLFF.